The next 28 T cell receptor beta chains were all read from a single sample in a study of shared clonotypes between healthy human individuals. Sequencing used immunoSEQ multiplex PCR; TCRdb keeps in-frame clones, though not all of them. The data show about 1.9 million clones, with around 93% seen just once and about 1.7% held by the top ten. CD8 cells regarded as naive lacked CD45RO, were positively chosen for CCR7, and omitted terminally differentiated effector memory CD45RA+ cells. The material sequenced was naive CD8+ T cells from PBMCs. Receptor source: a man younger than 35 in good health. Some clones in this sample may be carry-over from other donors' samples.

This rearrangement joins TRBV7-6 to TRBJ2-3, with 14 bases matching TRBD2. Trimming cost V 5 bases and J 3 bases; bases outside gene matches: 7. This CDR3 spans 17 amino acids. Germline V CDR1 and CDR2: SGHVS, FNYEAQ. The CDR3 region is CASSRRLAGGETDTQYF. CDR3 in DNA: TGTGCCAGCAGCCGGAGACTAGCGGGAGGGGAGACAGATACGCAGTATTTT.

The chain recombines TRBV5-4 with TRBJ1-1, with unresolved D. CDR3 size: 13 residues. Germline V gene data show CDR1 as SGHNT and CDR2 as YYREEE (reference sequence). With 4 bases removed from V and 2 bases from J, the gap between germline ends came to 9 bases. CDR3 nucleotides: TGTGCCAGCAGCCCACTTGTCAACACTGAAGCTTTCTTT. Its translation: CASSPLVNTEAFF. The full variable domain, its missing parts supplied by reference TRBV5-4 and TRBJ1-1, is ETGVTQSPTHLIKTRGQQVTLRCSSQSGHNTVSWYQQALGQGPQFIFQYYREEENGRGNFPPRFSGLQFPNYSSELNVNALELDDSALYLCASSPLVNTEAFFGQGTRLTVV.

V is TRBV4-1 and J is TRBJ2-5; D unclear. The assigned J gene may be wrong: the sequence end matches TRBJ2-7 better. The CDR3 extends over 14 amino acids. The germline V gene encodes CDR1 MGHRA and CDR2 YSYEKL. The CDR3 DNA reads TGCGCCAGCAGCCAAGTTGGAGAACTTAACGAGCAGTACTTC. Translated, it gives CASSQVGELNEQYF.

The gene calls are TRBV7-9 and TRBJ2-3, with TRBD2 matching 9 bases. V lost 1 base, J lost 4 bases, and 3 bases stayed unmatched. CDR3 size: 15 residues. Looked up from germline, CDR1 is SEHNR and CDR2 is FQNEAQ (reference sequence). CDR3 loop: CASSLGGREADTQYF. CDR3 sequence (DNA): TGTGCCAGCAGCTTAGGCGGGAGGGAGGCAGATACGCAGTATTTT. The variable domain in full, with the rest retrieved from reference TRBV7-9 and TRBJ2-3, is DTGVSQNPRHKITKRGQNVTFRCDPISEHNRLYWYRQTLGQGPEFLTYFQNEAQLEKSRLLSDRFSAERPKGSFSTLEIQRTEQGDSAMYLCASSLGGREADTQYFGPGTRLTVL.

The chain has TRBV19 and TRBJ2-2; possibly TRBD1 or TRBD2 for D (5 bases each). Germline CDR1 LNHDA, CDR2 SQIVND (reference sequence). With 4 bases removed from V and 4 bases from J, the gap between germline ends came to 22 bases. This CDR3 has 18 amino acids. Written as DNA, the CDR3 is TGTGCCAGTAGTAGCCGGGACCTCGCGTGGGAACTCACCGGGGAGCTGTTTTTT. This gives the protein CASSSRDLAWELTGELFF.

The chain uses TRBV4-1 and TRBJ2-1, with D unresolved. This CDR3 is 16 amino acids long. Trimming took off 3 bases at V and 4 bases at J, with 16 bases between the two ends. The germline CDR1 and CDR2 sequences are MGHRA and YSYEKL. The CDR3 here is CASSHPGLWAYNEQFF. The DNA for the CDR3 is TGCGCCAGCAGCCACCCTGGGTTATGGGCGTACAATGAGCAGTTCTTC.

The rearrangement links TRBV27 to TRBJ2-7; D unresolved. Trimming left V 3 bases short and J 2 bases short, with 8 bases between. This CDR3 is 13 amino acids long. The V gene's germline CDR1 is MNHEY and CDR2 SMNVEV (reference sequence). The CDR3 bases are TGTGCCAGCAGTTTTCTCCAAACCTACGAGCAGTACTTC. Its translation: CASSFLQTYEQYF.

The J gene is TRBJ1-5, the V gene TRBV7-6, with D perhaps TRBD1 (5 bases). Germline V gives CDR1 SGHVS, CDR2 FNYEAQ. Trimming stripped 1 base from V and 4 bases from J, with 14 bases between. The CDR3 spans 16 residues. CDR3 loop: CASSLDRLKGNQPQHF. Here the CDR3 DNA reads TGTGCCAGCAGCTTAGATCGGTTGAAGGGGAATCAGCCCCAGCATTTT.

The rearrangement uses TRBV2 and TRBJ2-7; 10 nucleotides agree with TRBD2. Looked up from germline, CDR1 is SNHLY and CDR2 is FYNNEI. This CDR3 is built from 16 residues. Trimming removed 4 bases from V and 5 bases from J; junction bases left unmatched: 11. The CDR3 region has the DNA TGTGCCAGCAGTGTCCCCCTAGCGGGGGTGGTGGACGAGCAGTACTTC. It is translated as CASSVPLAGVVDEQYF. The full variable domain, completed using reference TRBV2 and TRBJ2-7, is EPEVTQTPSHQVTQMGQEVILRCVPISNHLYFYWYRQILGQKVEFLVSFYNNEISEKSEIFDDQFSVERPDGSNFTLKIRSTKLEDSAMYFCASSVPLAGVVDEQYFGPGTRLTVT.

The sample holds a few counts of this clone. The chain has TRBV27 and TRBJ1-2, with D uncertain. V was cut by 5 bases and J by 8 bases, with 15 bases left in between. Germline CDR1 reads MNHEY; CDR2 reads SMNVEV (reference sequence). The CDR3 consists of 13 residues. CDR3 amino acids: CASSPKGGGGYTF. In DNA form, the CDR3 reads TGTGCCAGCAGTCCCAAGGGTGGCGGAGGCTACACCTTC.

In regard to this clone: This sample includes further DNA sequences coding for the same CDR3. The V call is TRBV19, the J call TRBJ1-1; no firm D call. The CDR3 runs 14 residues. CDR1 and CDR2 (germline): LNHDA, SQIVND (reference sequence). The ends were cut back, 5 bases at V and 2 bases at J, with 12 bases in the middle. CDR3 nucleotides: TGTGCCAGTAGTCCCAGGCAACTAAACACTGAAGCTTTCTTT. It specifies CASSPRQLNTEAFF.

The chain is built from TRBV19 and TRBJ2-3; D ambiguous. V was clipped by 5 bases and J by 2 bases, with 8 bases between them. The CDR3 runs 13 residues. CDR1 is LNHDA and CDR2 is SQIVND in the germline V gene (reference sequence). The CDR3 reads CASSAGSTDTQYF. The CDR3 DNA follows: TGTGCCAGTAGTGCCGGCTCCACAGATACGCAGTATTTT.

The DNA for the CDR3 is TGCAGCGTTGTCCTCGGAGACAGGGCCTATGGCTACACCTTC. Translated, it gives CSVVLGDRAYGYTF. The chain uses TRBV29-1 and TRBJ1-2, with TRBD1 matching over 7 bases. The CDR3 sequence is 14 residues long. The trim removed 4 bases at V and 4 bases at J, leaving 9 bases unmatched. Germline V lookup: CDR1 SQVTM, CDR2 ANQGSEA.

Of note for this clone: Other DNA variants within this sample encode the same CDR3. The genes are TRBV9 and TRBJ2-7, with D perhaps matching TRBD2 (6 bases). V gave up 2 bases and J gave up 1 base, with 7 bases separating them. Germline V gives CDR1 SGDLS, CDR2 YYNGEE. The CDR3 has 13 amino acids. CDR3 in DNA: TGTGCCAGCAGCGTGGCGGGATCCTACGAGCAGTACTTC. Protein: CASSVAGSYEQYF. Drawing the rest from reference TRBV9 and TRBJ2-7, the complete variable domain is DSGVTQTPKHLITATGQRVTLRCSPRSGDLSVYWYQQSLDQGLQFLIQYYNGEERAKGNILERFSAQQFPDLHSELNLSSLELGDSALYFCASSVAGSYEQYFGPGTRLTVT.

The chain carries TRBV9 and TRBJ2-1, with TRBD1 identical over 10 bases. This CDR3 is built from 15 residues. The germline CDR1 and CDR2 sequences are SGDLS and YYNGEE. Trimming at V came to 4 bases and at J to 8 bases, leaving 9 bases not matched to a gene. This CDR3 is CASSQDGTGEDEQFF. Written as DNA, the CDR3 is TGTGCCAGCAGCCAAGACGGGACAGGGGAGGATGAGCAGTTCTTC.

This chain connects TRBV10-3 to TRBJ2-2, with D possibly being TRBD1 or TRBD2 (5 bases each). The CDR3 sequence is 15 residues long. Germline assignment: CDR1 ENHRY and CDR2 SYGVKD. V was pared by 8 bases and J by 2 bases, with 15 bases between. The CDR3 protein is CAIGVVGTNTGELFF. DNA of the CDR3: TGTGCCATCGGGGTTGTGGGGACCAACACCGGGGAGCTGTTTTTT.

This clone was found a few times. At the DNA level, this CDR3 is encoded by other sequences in the same sample as well. The chain links TRBV5-8 to TRBJ1-5; D gene ambiguous. The CDR3 runs to 14 residues. V was cut by 0 bases and J by 3 bases, with 7 bases left in between. CDR1 SGHTS and CDR2 YDEGEE come from the germline V gene. In DNA form, the CDR3 reads TGTGCCAGCAGCTTGGAACCAGACAATCAGCCCCAGCATTTT. This sequence encodes CASSLEPDNQPQHF. The full variable domain, rest sourced from reference TRBV5-8 and TRBJ1-5, is EAGVTQSPTHLIKTRGQQATLRCSPISGHTSVYWYQQALGLGLQFLLWYDEGEERNRGNFPPRFSGRQFPNYSSELNVNALELEDSALYLCASSLEPDNQPQHFGDGTRLSIL.

V and J are TRBV7-8 and TRBJ2-7; D is perhaps TRBD2 (6 bases). The CDR3 sequence is 13 residues long. From germline, CDR1 is SGHVS and CDR2 FQNEAQ. V lost 1 base and J 12 bases, leaving 16 bases between the germline ends. CDR3 region: CASSLGSREDGYF. CDR3 DNA sequence: TGTGCCAGCAGCTTAGGGTCCAGGGAGGATGGGTACTTC.

Worth noting for this clone: It may be a read error: a sequence one base away is much more abundant. The same CDR3 is also encoded by other DNA sequences in this sample. This chain joins TRBV28 and TRBJ1-1, with D unresolved. This CDR3 contains 13 residues. Germline lookup yields CDR1 MDHEN and CDR2 SYDVKM. Trimming removed 1 base at V and 2 bases at J, with 5 bases between. The CDR3 loop reads CASSLSGNTEAFF. The CDR3 nucleotides are TGTGCCAGCAGTTTATCAGGAAACACTGAAGCTTTCTTT.

This chain links TRBV5-4 with TRBJ2-7; D is ambiguous. V lost 4 bases, J lost 0 bases, and 17 bases lay in between. Germline lookup yields CDR1 SGHNT and CDR2 YYREEE (reference sequence). The CDR3 covers 16 residues. The CDR3 here is CASSAPLTESSYEQYF. CDR3 nucleotide sequence: TGTGCCAGCAGCGCCCCCCTGACGGAGAGCTCCTACGAGCAGTACTTC.

This chain uses TRBV9 with TRBJ2-1; 9 bases align to TRBD2. The germline V gene encodes CDR1 SGDLS and CDR2 YYNGEE. J was trimmed by 7 bases and V by 0 bases; bases with no gene match: 8. CDR3 length: 16 residues. CDR3 in DNA: TGTGCCAGCAGCGTAGCTAGGGCGGGAGGGGAAAATGAGCAGTTCTTC. It encodes CASSVARAGGENEQFF.

This chain connects TRBV30 to TRBJ2-2; no definite D call. The germline CDR1 and CDR2 sequences are GTSNPN and SVGIG (reference sequence). Deletions cut 2 bases from V and 4 bases from J, with 5 bases between. The CDR3 spans 12 residues. The CDR3 loop is CAWSWVTGELFF. The CDR3 bases are TGTGCCTGGAGTTGGGTCACCGGGGAGCTGTTTTTT.

V is TRBV9 and J is TRBJ2-7, with TRBD1 matching 8 bases. The V and J ends lost 4 bases and 2 bases, in that order; junction bases with no gene match: 5. CDR1 and CDR2 (germline): SGDLS, YYNGEE. This CDR3 comprises 14 residues. CDR3 residues: CASSPGQVTYEQYF. The CDR3 bases are TGTGCCAGCAGCCCGGGACAGGTGACCTACGAGCAGTACTTC.

The chain uses TRBV28 and TRBJ2-6; TRBD1 agrees at 7 bases. With 6 bases clipped from V and 0 bases from J, the junction kept 8 bases outside the gene matches. CDR1 and CDR2 (germline): MDHEN, SYDVKM. CDR3 length: 17 amino acids. CDR3 coding DNA: TGTGCCAGCAGGCGCCGGACAGGAAACTCTGGGGCCAACGTCCTGACTTTC. It encodes CASRRRTGNSGANVLTF. The full variable domain, in which reference TRBV28 and TRBJ2-6 provide the parts outside the CDR3, is DVKVTQSSRYLVKRTGEKVFLECVQDMDHENMFWYRQDPGLGLRLIYFSYDVKMKEKGDIPEGYSVSREKKERFSLILESASTNQTSMYLCASRRRTGNSGANVLTFGAGSRLTVL.

The chain links TRBV10-1 to TRBJ2-3, with no clear D. Germline assignment: CDR1 WNHNN and CDR2 SYGVQD (reference sequence). The CDR3 runs to 15 residues. V was cut by 5 bases and J by 2 bases, with 14 bases left in between. The CDR3 loop reads CASSYDAFHTDTQYF. CDR3 bases: TGCGCCAGCAGTTACGACGCCTTTCACACAGATACGCAGTATTTT.

The chain combines TRBV15 with TRBJ2-1, with D possibly called TRBD1 or TRBD2 (5 bases each). V lost 6 bases and J lost 6, with 18 bases in between. Germline V lookup: CDR1 LNHNV, CDR2 YYDKDF (reference sequence). CDR3 length: 15 amino acids. In DNA, the CDR3 is TGTGCCACCAGTATCGCGACGGGACCAGTCAATGAGCAGTTCTTC. Translated, it gives CATSIATGPVNEQFF.

The chain employs TRBV5-4 and TRBJ2-2; 12 bases align to TRBD2. Germline V gene lookup returns CDR1 SGHNT and CDR2 YYREEE (reference sequence). V was pared by 3 bases and J by 5 bases, with 2 bases of the junction left unmatched. The CDR3 contains 15 residues. CDR3 DNA sequence: TGTGCCAGCAGCTCACTAGCGGGAGGAACCGGGGAGCTGTTTTTT. Residues: CASSSLAGGTGELFF.

The J gene is TRBJ2-3, the V gene TRBV5-6, with 7 bases aligning to TRBD2. The CDR3 covers 15 residues. V lost 6 bases to trimming and J lost 3 bases; unmatched junction nucleotides: 10. Germline assignment: CDR1 SGHDT and CDR2 YYEEEE. This chain's CDR3 is CASNQRRGGTDTQYF. The CDR3 nucleotides read TGTGCCAGCAACCAGCGGAGGGGAGGGACAGATACGCAGTATTTT.